The T cell receptor (beta chain) described here comes from a study of blood T cell repertoires in COVID-19. The V and J ends lost 6 bases and 0 bases, in that order; junction bases with no gene match: 4. Germline assignment: CDR1 MNHEY and CDR2 SMNVEV (reference sequence). This CDR3 is built from 14 residues. TCRdb's table, derived via immunoSEQ multiplex PCR, lists solely in-frame clones and lacks some. The table includes about 180,000 clones, 70% to 90% detected once. This clone was seen only once. The sequencing sample was made of peripheral blood. The chain uses TRBV27 and TRBJ1-1; TRBD1 aligns across 7 bases. The source is a man aged 50-59 years with active or convalescent COVID-19. The CDR3 sequence is CASSRDSLNTEAFF. The CDR3 bases are TGTGCCAGCAGCAGGGACAGTCTGAACACTGAAGCTTTCTTT.